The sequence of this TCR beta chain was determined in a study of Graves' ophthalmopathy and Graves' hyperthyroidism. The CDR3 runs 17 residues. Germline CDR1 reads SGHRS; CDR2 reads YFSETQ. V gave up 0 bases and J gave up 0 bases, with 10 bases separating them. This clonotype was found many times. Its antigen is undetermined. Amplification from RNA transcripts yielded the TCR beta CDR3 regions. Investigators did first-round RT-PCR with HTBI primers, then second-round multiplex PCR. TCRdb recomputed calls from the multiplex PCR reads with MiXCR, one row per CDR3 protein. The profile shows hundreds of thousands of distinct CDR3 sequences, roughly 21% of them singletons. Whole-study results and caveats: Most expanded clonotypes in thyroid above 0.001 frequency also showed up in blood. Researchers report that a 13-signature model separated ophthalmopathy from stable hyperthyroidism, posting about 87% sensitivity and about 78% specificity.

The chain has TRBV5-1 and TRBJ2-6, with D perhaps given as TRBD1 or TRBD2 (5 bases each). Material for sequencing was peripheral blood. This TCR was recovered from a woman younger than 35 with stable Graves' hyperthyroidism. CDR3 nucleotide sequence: TGCGCCAGCAGCTTGGCCAGAGGGACCTCTGGGGCCAACGTCCTGACTTTC. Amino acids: CASSLARGTSGANVLTF.